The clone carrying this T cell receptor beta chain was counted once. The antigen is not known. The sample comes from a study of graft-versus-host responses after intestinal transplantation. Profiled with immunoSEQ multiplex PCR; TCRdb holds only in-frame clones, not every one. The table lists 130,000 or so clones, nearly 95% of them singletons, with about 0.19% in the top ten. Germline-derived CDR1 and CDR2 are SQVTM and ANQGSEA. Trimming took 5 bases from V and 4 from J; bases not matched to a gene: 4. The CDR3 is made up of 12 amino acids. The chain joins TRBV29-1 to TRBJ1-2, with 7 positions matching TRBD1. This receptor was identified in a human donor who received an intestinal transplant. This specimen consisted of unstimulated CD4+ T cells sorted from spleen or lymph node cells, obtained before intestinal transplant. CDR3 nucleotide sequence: TGCAGCGTTCAGGACAGGATCTATGGCTACACCTTC. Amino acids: CSVQDRIYGYTF.